The 19 T cell receptor beta chains presented below share a single source sample, sequenced in a study of cytomegalovirus exposure and HLA in healthy donors. Use of 60 Vbeta and 13 Jbeta primers characterized the PCR. Clones were read by immunoSEQ multiplex PCR, and TCRdb kept only the in-frame ones, dropping some. The sample lists more than 35,000 clones; around 50% were seen once. The sample consisted of PBMCs. Receptors originate from a woman aged 40 to 50 in good health and CMV-seropositive.

This chain connects TRBV15 to TRBJ2-1, with D possibly matching TRBD1 (5 bases). The CDR3 sequence is 15 residues long. Germline CDR1 is LNHNV and CDR2 is YYDKDF (reference sequence). V lost 1 base, J lost 1 base, and 8 bases lay in between. The CDR3: CATSRAQDSYNEQFF. The CDR3 bases are TGTGCCACCAGCAGAGCACAGGATTCCTACAATGAGCAGTTCTTC.

The V and J genes are TRBV9 and TRBJ2-1; 9 nucleotides line up with TRBD2. V trimming: 8 bases; J trimming: 4 bases; junction bases outside the gene matches: 13. The CDR3 is 16 amino acids. Germline-derived CDR1 and CDR2 are SGDLS and YYNGEE. The CDR3 DNA reads as TGTGCCAGGGGTGGGAAAGCTAGCGGGGAATACAATGAGCAGTTCTTC. Translation: CARGGKASGEYNEQFF. The whole variable domain, remainder taken from reference TRBV9 and TRBJ2-1, is DSGVTQTPKHLITATGQRVTLRCSPRSGDLSVYWYQQSLDQGLQFLIQYYNGEERAKGNILERFSAQQFPDLHSELNLSSLELGDSALYFCARGGKASGEYNEQFFGPGTRLTVL.

The CDR3 coding sequence is TGTGCCAGCAGCTTAGATTACGGGGGGAGGAACACTGAAGCTTTCTTT. It codes for CASSLDYGGRNTEAFF. The chain has TRBV11-2 and TRBJ1-1, with a possible D match to TRBD1 (5 bases). The CDR3 is made up of 16 amino acids. Trimming took off 0 bases at V and 1 base at J, with 12 bases between the two ends. Germline CDR1 and CDR2: SGHAT and FQNNGV.

The count of this clone is one. This rearrangement joins TRBV30 to TRBJ1-1, with TRBD1 matching 10 bases. This CDR3 is 15 amino acids long. V shed 3 bases and J 4 bases; nucleotides not matched to a gene: 8. Germline lookup yields CDR1 GTSNPN and CDR2 SVGIG (reference sequence). CDR3 DNA sequence: TGTGCCTGGAGGAACCGGGACAGGGGTTCCACTGAAGCTTTCTTT. It is translated as CAWRNRDRGSTEAFF.

The CDR3 DNA reads as TGTGCCAGCAGTTACGGGAGGGGCACAGATACGCAGTATTTT. It codes for CASSYGRGTDTQYF. This rearrangement joins TRBV6-5 to TRBJ2-3, with TRBD2 matching 7 bases. After removal of 2 bases from V and 1 base from J, the junction contained 0 bases not matched to a gene. This CDR3 has 14 residues. CDR1 is MNHEY, CDR2 SVGAGI, per germline.

The V and J genes are TRBV21-1 and TRBJ2-2; TRBD1 is the table's D call and was not checked against the DNA. TRBV21-1 is a recognized pseudogene. This CDR3 region has 17 residues. The DNA of the CDR3 is TGTGCCAGCAGCAAAGTGACAGGGGGCGCGGGCACCGGGGAGCTGTTTTTT. It encodes CASSKVTGGAGTGELFF.

The gene calls are TRBV13 and TRBJ1-1; a weak D match, TRBD1 (5 bases). There are 14 residues in the CDR3. V lost 2 bases to trimming and J lost 12 bases, with 19 bases between them. Germline lookup yields CDR1 PRHDT and CDR2 FYEKMQ (reference sequence). CDR3 nucleotide sequence: TGTGCCAGCAGCTTATTCGGGGGGACCCCCTTCACTTTCTTT. Its protein is CASSLFGGTPFTFF.

V is TRBV7-7 and J is TRBJ1-3; D gene ambiguous. The CDR3 consists of 13 residues. Germline V gene lookup returns CDR1 SSHAT and CDR2 FNYEAQ (reference sequence). Trimming took off 5 bases at V and 0 bases at J, with 5 bases between the two ends. CDR3 residues: CASSPSSGNTIYF. CDR3 bases: TGTGCCAGCAGCCCCAGCTCTGGAAACACCATATATTTT.

The chain links TRBV12-5 to TRBJ2-7; D is possibly TRBD2 (5 bases). The germline V gene encodes CDR1 LGHNT and CDR2 FRNRAP. Trimming pared 1 base from V and 6 bases from J, leaving 7 bases between. CDR3 length: 12 amino acids. CDR3 coding DNA: TGTGCTAGTGGTTTGGGAGGACTCGAGCAGTACTTC. Protein sequence: CASGLGGLEQYF.

This clone was observed a handful of times. The V gene is TRBV2, the J gene TRBJ2-7, with TRBD2 matching over 9 bases. The germline gives CDR1 SNHLY, CDR2 FYNNEI. Germline trimming cut 6 bases from V and 3 bases from J; bases unmatched to any gene: 6. The CDR3 is 14 amino acids. CDR3 nucleotides: TGTGCCAGCAGGGGGCGGGGGGGCGTCTACGAGCAGTACTTC. This encodes CASRGRGGVYEQYF.

This rearrangement joins TRBV7-2 to TRBJ2-7; 9 positions match TRBD1. V lost 4 bases and J lost 1; bases outside the gene matches: 2. The CDR3 is 14 amino acids. Germline V gene sequence: CDR1 SGHTA, CDR2 FQGNSA. The chain's CDR3 is CASSSGQGSYEQYF. The CDR3 DNA reads as TGTGCCAGCAGCTCGGGACAGGGTTCCTACGAGCAGTACTTC.

The chain is built from TRBV7-2 and TRBJ2-7; the match to TRBD2 covers 9 bases. The J segment lost 0 bases and the V segment lost 6 bases, leaving 12 bases of the junction unmatched. This CDR3 spans 17 amino acids. CDR1 and CDR2 from the germline V gene are SGHTA and FQGNSA. CDR3 protein: CASSFTPASGVSYEQYF. The CDR3 coding sequence is TGTGCCAGCAGTTTTACTCCGGCTAGCGGGGTCTCCTACGAGCAGTACTTC.

In its sample, this clone was seen a few times. V is TRBV11-2 and J is TRBJ2-5; 7 nucleotides match TRBD2. In germline, CDR1 is SGHAT, CDR2 FQNNGV. CDR3 length equals 14 residues. V was clipped by 2 bases and J by 4 bases; unmatched bases: 4. CDR3 sequence: CASSLRTRSETQYF. The CDR3 nucleotides are TGTGCCAGCAGCTTACGGACTAGGTCAGAGACCCAGTACTTC.

This rearrangement joins TRBV19 to TRBJ1-2; D is ambiguous. Germline values: CDR1 LNHDA, CDR2 SQIVND (reference sequence). The V and J ends lost 6 bases and 8 bases respectively, with 16 bases between them. This CDR3 is 13 amino acids long. The CDR3 reads CASRTTSAWGYTF. CDR3 DNA: TGTGCCAGTAGGACGACATCGGCCTGGGGCTACACCTTC.

The rearrangement links TRBV7-6 to TRBJ2-3, with 13 bases fitting TRBD2. The CDR3 has 16 amino acids. J was trimmed by 1 base and V by 4 bases; bases with no gene match: 2. From germline, CDR1 is SGHVS and CDR2 FNYEAQ. The CDR3 coding sequence is TGTGCCAGCAGCTCCGGACTAGCGGGGGGCACAGATACGCAGTATTTT. This gives the protein CASSSGLAGGTDTQYF.

This sequence joins TRBV4-2 and TRBJ2-3; TRBD2 is a possible D gene (6 bases). Between the trimmed V and J ends, which lost 3 bases and 1 base, there was a span of 17 bases. Germline assignment: CDR1 LGHNA and CDR2 YNFKEQ. This CDR3 contains 17 residues. CDR3: CASSQFFRDSGTDTQYF. The CDR3 region has the DNA TGTGCCAGCAGCCAGTTTTTCCGGGACTCCGGCACAGATACGCAGTATTTT.

V usage is TRBV7-2 and J usage is TRBJ2-2; perhaps TRBD1 as D (6 bases). Germline loops: CDR1 SGHTA, CDR2 FQGNSA. CDR3 size: 14 residues. V was shortened by 3 bases and J by 10 bases, with 15 bases between the two germline ends. The CDR3 here is CASSLGALNLELFF. CDR3 in DNA: TGTGCCAGCAGCTTGGGGGCCCTGAACTTGGAGCTGTTTTTT.

This chain joins TRBV30 and TRBJ1-1; TRBD1 aligns across 10 bases. Germline-derived CDR1 and CDR2 are GTSNPN and SVGIG (reference sequence). The V and J ends lost 4 bases and 6 bases, in that order; junction bases with no gene match: 5. The CDR3 runs to 13 residues. Here the CDR3 DNA reads TGTGCCTGGACCCGACAGGGGGCCGCTGAAGCTTTCTTT. It translates to CAWTRQGAAEAFF.

This clone has just a few counts. The chain carries TRBV29-1 and TRBJ2-1; 11 positions match TRBD2. CDR1 is SQVTM, CDR2 ANQGSEA, per germline. V dropped 6 bases and J dropped 5; count of bases not matched to a gene: 15. The CDR3 consists of 17 residues. This CDR3 reads CSVIAGGQLDYNNEQFF. The CDR3 bases are TGCAGCGTGATAGCGGGGGGGCAGCTCGATTACAACAATGAGCAGTTCTTC.